These 21 T cell receptor beta chains were all obtained from the same sample, sequenced in a study of blood T cell repertoires in COVID-19. Profiled with immunoSEQ multiplex PCR; TCRdb holds only in-frame clones, not every one. The repertoire holds 250,000 to 300,000 clones, with 90% as singletons. Specimen: peripheral blood. The receptors were gathered from a woman aged 40 to 50 with acute or convalescent COVID-19.

This clone was seen a single time. V is TRBV5-1 and J is TRBJ2-1; 8 bases map to TRBD2. CDR1 is SGHRS and CDR2 is YFSETQ in the germline V gene. Trimming cost V 1 base and J 7 bases; bases outside gene matches: 16. CDR3 length: 18 residues. The CDR3 sequence is CASSLTSPLAGPGNEQFF. The CDR3 nucleotides read TGCGCCAGCAGCTTGACGTCGCCGTTAGCGGGGCCGGGGAATGAGCAGTTCTTC.

The chain is built from TRBV19 and TRBJ1-3; tentative D call: TRBD1 (6 bases). Trimming took off 7 bases at V and 2 bases at J, with 30 bases between the two ends. The CDR3 loop spans 20 amino acids. CDR1 and CDR2 from the germline V gene are LNHDA and SQIVND (reference sequence). CDR3: CASNGPFSTGGSRTGNTIYF. The CDR3 DNA follows: TGTGCCAGTAATGGCCCCTTTTCGACAGGTGGCTCCCGAACTGGAAACACCATATATTTT.

The chain links TRBV15 to TRBJ2-7, with 10 bases fitting TRBD2. The CDR3 runs to 19 residues. The V gene's germline CDR1 is LNHNV and CDR2 YYDKDF (reference sequence). The ends lost 0 bases at V and 4 bases at J; junction bases unmatched: 15. CDR3 bases: TGTGCCACCAGCAGAGATCTAAGGAAACCGAGCGGGGGGGCATACGAGCAGTACGTC. Amino acids: CATSRDLRKPSGGAYEQYV.

The chain recombines TRBV28 with TRBJ1-2, with D possibly matching TRBD1 (6 bases). Trimming cost V 7 bases and J 6 bases, with 18 bases left between them. The CDR3 length is 14 residues. Germline loops: CDR1 MDHEN, CDR2 SYDVKM. Here the CDR3 DNA reads TGTGCCAGCAAACTCATAGACAGGTCGAATGGCTACACCTTC. It is translated as CASKLIDRSNGYTF.

The rearrangement uses TRBV11-2 and TRBJ2-7, with TRBD1 matching over 7 bases. The V segment lost 2 bases and the J segment 6 bases; nucleotides outside the gene matches: 7. CDR3 length: 14 amino acids. Germline V gene lookup returns CDR1 SGHAT and CDR2 FQNNGV. The CDR3 nucleotides are TGTGCCAGCAGCTTACACCACACAGGGGCCGAGCAGTACGTC. Its translation: CASSLHHTGAEQYV.

Here the CDR3 reads CASSMAGAATLTNYGYTF. The CDR3 DNA sequence: TGTGCCAGTAGTATGGCGGGGGCGGCTACTCTAACTAACTATGGCTACACCTTC. The chain carries TRBV19 and TRBJ1-2, with D maybe TRBD1 (6 bases). Per germline, CDR1 LNHDA and CDR2 SQIVND (reference sequence). The CDR3 extends over 18 amino acids. Trimming removed 3 bases from V and 0 bases from J, with 20 bases in between.

This chain links TRBV24-1 with TRBJ1-2, with 8 nucleotides matching TRBD1. The CDR3 covers 14 residues. The trim removed 4 bases at V and 4 bases at J, leaving 4 bases unmatched. The germline V gene encodes CDR1 KGHDR and CDR2 SFDVKD. The CDR3: CATSDQGQVYGYTF. CDR3 coding DNA: TGTGCCACCAGTGACCAGGGACAGGTCTATGGCTACACCTTC.

The rearrangement joins TRBV19 to TRBJ1-1; D gene uncertain. V lost 6 bases, J lost 4 bases, and 12 bases lay in between. Per the germline V gene, CDR1 is LNHDA and CDR2 is SQIVND (reference sequence). The CDR3 is 13 residues long. CDR3 nucleotides: TGTGCCAGTAGCGTATATTCAGGCACTGAAGCTTTCTTT. It codes for CASSVYSGTEAFF.

CDR3 residues: CASSPQTGGLYGYTF. In nucleotides, the CDR3 is TGCGCCAGCAGCCCGCAGACAGGGGGTCTTTATGGCTACACCTTC. The chain carries TRBV4-1 and TRBJ1-2; 9 bases are shared with TRBD1. The CDR3 is made up of 15 amino acids. V shed 4 bases, J shed 5 bases, and the junction held 8 bases outside the gene matches. Germline V gene data show CDR1 as MGHRA and CDR2 as YSYEKL.

The V and J genes are TRBV19 and TRBJ1-1, with TRBD1 as a possible D gene (5 bases). V lost 7 bases and J 1 base, leaving 13 bases between the germline ends. The CDR3 spans 14 residues. Germline V CDR1 and CDR2: LNHDA, SQIVND (reference sequence). The CDR3 loop is CASTLGAANTEAFF. DNA of the CDR3: TGTGCCAGTACCCTAGGGGCGGCGAACACTGAAGCTTTCTTT.

The V gene is TRBV10-1, the J gene TRBJ1-5, with 7 nucleotides matching TRBD1. This CDR3 has 15 amino acids. Germline V gene lookup returns CDR1 WNHNN and CDR2 SYGVQD (reference sequence). The V segment lost 3 bases and the J segment 0 bases; nucleotides outside the gene matches: 2. CDR3 sequence reads: CASSDGTVSNQPQHF. In DNA form, the CDR3 reads TGCGCCAGCAGTGACGGGACAGTTAGCAATCAGCCCCAGCATTTT.

This rearrangement joins TRBV27 to TRBJ1-2; tentative D call: TRBD1 (6 bases). The CDR3 loop spans 14 amino acids. Germline V gene data show CDR1 as MNHEY and CDR2 as SMNVEV (reference sequence). Trimming removed 4 bases from V and 4 bases from J, with 13 bases in between. The CDR3 bases are TGTGCCAGCAGTTCGGGGGGGCGCGCCTATGGCTACACCTTC. Translating gives CASSSGGRAYGYTF.

J is TRBJ1-3 and V is TRBV9, with D tentatively TRBD1 (5 bases). Germline V gives CDR1 SGDLS, CDR2 YYNGEE. V lost 0 bases, J lost 0 bases, and 10 bases lay in between. The CDR3 is made up of 16 amino acids. The CDR3 reads CASSVARGGSGNTIYF. DNA for the CDR3: TGTGCCAGCAGCGTAGCTCGGGGGGGCTCTGGAAACACCATATATTTT.

The rearrangement joins TRBV18 to TRBJ2-2; D gene ambiguous. In germline, CDR1 is KGHSH, CDR2 LQKENI. Trimming pared 4 bases from V and 0 bases from J, leaving 9 bases between. This CDR3 has 15 amino acids. The CDR3 protein is CASSLRHPNTGELFF. In DNA form, the CDR3 reads TGTGCCAGCTCACTTAGACATCCGAACACCGGGGAGCTGTTTTTT.

In this sample, this clone turned up once. This sequence joins TRBV4-1 and TRBJ2-1; 10 nucleotides agree with TRBD2. V gave up 1 base and J gave up 8 bases; unmatched junction bases: 11. CDR3 length: 17 residues. Germline V lookup: CDR1 MGHRA, CDR2 YSYEKL. CDR3 sequence: CASSQVGVASGGDEQFF. The DNA for the CDR3 is TGCGCCAGCAGCCAAGTGGGGGTGGCTAGCGGGGGAGATGAGCAGTTCTTC.

J is TRBJ2-1 and V is TRBV24-1; 13 bases line up with TRBD2. V shed 5 bases and J 0 bases; nucleotides not matched to a gene: 9. In germline, CDR1 is KGHDR, CDR2 SFDVKD. The CDR3 totals 19 residues. The CDR3, as DNA: TGTGCCACCAGTGGTCCCGGGACTAGCGGGATCAGCTCCTACAATGAGCAGTTCTTC. This sequence encodes CATSGPGTSGISSYNEQFF.

V and J are TRBV2 and TRBJ2-2; D perhaps matches TRBD2 (7 bases). V lost 7 bases, J lost 4 bases, and 19 bases lay in between. The CDR3 has 16 residues. Germline V gives CDR1 SNHLY, CDR2 FYNNEI. The CDR3 loop reads CASTRGRGQLTGELFF. CDR3 nucleotide sequence: TGTGCCAGCACCCGAGGGCGGGGGCAACTCACCGGGGAGCTGTTTTTT.

The chain employs TRBV6-5 and TRBJ1-2; D not resolved. The CDR3 is made up of 14 amino acids. CDR1 and CDR2 (germline): MNHEY, SVGAGI. Trimming shortened V by 2 bases and J by 7 bases, and 14 bases separated the two germline ends. CDR3 nucleotide sequence: TGTGCCAGCAGTTACCGATTGGACGCGGGTGGCTACACCTTC. Translating it yields CASSYRLDAGGYTF.

The chain is built from TRBV3-1 (or the pseudogene TRBV3-2) and TRBJ2-3, with 7 bases that match TRBD2. V lost 1 base to trimming and J lost 4 bases; unmatched junction nucleotides: 5. Germline V gene data show CDR1 as LGHDT and CDR2 as YNNKEL (reference sequence). There are 15 residues in the CDR3. This CDR3 is CASSQAGRAADTQYF. In DNA form, the CDR3 reads TGTGCCAGCAGCCAAGCGGGGAGGGCCGCAGATACGCAGTATTTT.

In DNA form, the CDR3 reads TGTGCCAGCAGCTTTCTAGCGGGGGGACCCAATGAGCAGTTCTTC. This codes for CASSFLAGGPNEQFF. V gene TRBV7-2 combines with J gene TRBJ2-1; TRBD2 matches at 11 bases. This CDR3 is 15 amino acids long. The V gene end was trimmed by 3 bases and the J gene end by 6 bases; junction bases not matched to a gene: 4. Looked up from germline, CDR1 is SGHTA and CDR2 is FQGNSA.

The rearrangement links TRBV30 to TRBJ1-2; D remains unclear. The germline V and J ends were trimmed by 4 bases and 8 bases, with 17 bases remaining between them. The CDR3 spans 13 residues. From germline, CDR1 is GTSNPN and CDR2 SVGIG (reference sequence). The CDR3 region is CAWNNLGGQGYTF. CDR3 nucleotide sequence: TGTGCCTGGAATAATCTGGGAGGGCAGGGCTACACCTTC.